This is a list of T cell receptor beta chains from one sample in a study of blood T cell repertoires in COVID-19. Clones were sequenced by immunoSEQ multiplex PCR, and TCRdb holds only the in-frame ones, with some missing. The table includes approximately 36,000 clones, around 90% detected once. Sequenced sample: peripheral blood. The receptors come from a man aged 55 to 69 with active or convalescent COVID-19. The conserved cysteine and the conserved F or W are not part of the CDR3 here. The order of the fields is V gene, CDR3 protein.

V gene: TRBV18
CDR3 protein: ASSPATGNRYYGYT

V gene: TRBV7-9
CDR3 protein: ASSLGPGEAF

V gene: TRBV6-5
CDR3 protein: ASRPDQEGYSPLH

V gene: TRBV7-3
CDR3 protein: ASSLLSSYNSPLH

V gene: TRBV7-9
CDR3 protein: ASSRQDPNSPLH

V gene: TRBV7-3
CDR3 protein: ASSPEGVIYNEQF

V gene: TRBV28
CDR3 protein: ASSSRRGRNIQY

V gene: TRBV25-1
CDR3 protein: ASSGGSERRKLF

V gene: TRBV24-1
CDR3 protein: ATSGSGTGVTGELF

V gene: TRBV7-2
CDR3 protein: ASSFRQGGNQPQH

V gene: TRBV5-6
CDR3 protein: ASSPAGSVDRLAKNIQY

V gene: TRBV4-1
CDR3 protein: AAGRGSPYEQY

V gene: TRBV6-8
CDR3 protein: ASSGQGAGEQY

V gene: TRBV6-2/TRBV6-3
CDR3 protein: ASSYSNRGNGELF

V gene: TRBV18
CDR3 protein: ASSYGGGAEAF

V gene: TRBV14
CDR3 protein: ASSQGLPLH

V gene: TRBV7-8
CDR3 protein: ASSLFTGDGGSYGYT

V gene: TRBV5-1
CDR3 protein: ASSPGTASYEQY

V gene: TRBV6-5
CDR3 protein: ASSSTGGNQPQH

V gene: TRBV4-2
CDR3 protein: ASSQDSASGTSGSMTF